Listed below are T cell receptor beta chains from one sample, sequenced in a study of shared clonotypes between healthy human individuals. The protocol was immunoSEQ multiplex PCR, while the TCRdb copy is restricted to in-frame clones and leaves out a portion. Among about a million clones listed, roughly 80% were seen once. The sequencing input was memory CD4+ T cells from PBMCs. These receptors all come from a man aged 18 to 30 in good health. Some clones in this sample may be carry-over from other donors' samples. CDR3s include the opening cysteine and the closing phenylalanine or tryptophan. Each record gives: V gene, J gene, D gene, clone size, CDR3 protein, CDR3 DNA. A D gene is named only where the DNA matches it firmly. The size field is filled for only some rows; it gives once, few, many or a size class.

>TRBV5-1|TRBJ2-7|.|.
CASSDSYSYEQYF
TGCGCCAGCAGCGACAGCTACTCCTACGAGCAGTACTTC
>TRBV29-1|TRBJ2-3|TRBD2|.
CSERLAGRDTQYF
TGCAGCGAACGACTAGCGGGAAGAGATACGCAGTATTTT
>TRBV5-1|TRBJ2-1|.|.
CASSLAVDWSANEQFF
TGCGCCAGCAGCTTGGCCGTGGATTGGAGCGCCAATGAGCAGTTCTTC
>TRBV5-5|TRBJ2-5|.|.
CASSLGGLFRGETQYF
TGTGCCAGCAGCTTGGGGGGTTTATTCAGGGGAGAGACCCAGTACTTC
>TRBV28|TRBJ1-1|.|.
CASTDNRAGNTEAFF
TGTGCCAGCACCGACAACCGAGCAGGGAACACTGAAGCTTTCTTT
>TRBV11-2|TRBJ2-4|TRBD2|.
CASSSAGVRGNIQYF
TGTGCCAGCAGCTCAGCGGGAGTGAGGGGTAACATTCAGTACTTC
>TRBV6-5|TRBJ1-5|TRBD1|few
CASGQAFNQPQHF
TGTGCCAGTGGACAGGCCTTCAATCAGCCCCAGCATTTT
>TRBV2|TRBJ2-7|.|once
CASRAETYEQYF
TGTGCCAGCAGGGCGGAGACCTACGAGCAGTACTTC
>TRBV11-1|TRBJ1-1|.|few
CASRRGTVNTEAFF
TGTGCCAGCAGACGAGGGACGGTGAACACTGAAGCTTTCTTT
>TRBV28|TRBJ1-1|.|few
CASSLSVSMNTEAFF
TGTGCCAGCAGCCTCTCGGTGAGCATGAACACTGAAGCTTTCTTT
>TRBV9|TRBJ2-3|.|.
CASSVAPRGALGSHRPDTQYF
TGTGCCAGCAGCGTAGCTCCTCGGGGGGCTCTGGGGAGTCACCGCCCAGATACGCAGTATTTT
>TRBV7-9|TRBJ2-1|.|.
CASSPGTSGNNEQFF
TGTGCCAGCAGCCCTGGGACTTCTGGGAACAATGAGCAGTTCTTC
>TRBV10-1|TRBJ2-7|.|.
CASSEGTGTYEQYF
TGCGCCAGCAGTGAGGGGACGGGTACCTACGAGCAGTACTTC
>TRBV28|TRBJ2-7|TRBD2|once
CASSATSGAGLSYF
TGTGCCAGCAGTGCTACTAGCGGGGCCGGCCTTTCCTACTTC
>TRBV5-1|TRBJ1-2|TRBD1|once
CASSSTGAVDGYTF
TGCGCCAGCAGCTCGACAGGGGCGGTCGATGGCTACACCTTC
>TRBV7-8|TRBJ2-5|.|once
CASSRRASKETQYF
TGTGCCAGCAGCCGACGGGCATCCAAAGAGACCCAGTACTTC
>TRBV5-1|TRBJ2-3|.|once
CASSLGVLGTDTQYF
TGCGCCAGCAGCCTGGGGGTGTTGGGCACAGATACGCAGTATTTT
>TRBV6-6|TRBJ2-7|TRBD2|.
CASSYSGGNYEQYF
TGTGCCAGCAGTTACTCCGGGGGGAACTACGAGCAGTACTTC
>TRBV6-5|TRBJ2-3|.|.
CASSYGGGRGDTQYF
TGTGCCAGCAGTTACGGGGGCGGGAGAGGGGATACGCAGTATTTT
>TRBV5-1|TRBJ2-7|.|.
CASSFTQRAESYEQYF
TGCGCCAGCAGCTTTACTCAGCGGGCAGAATCCTACGAGCAGTACTTC
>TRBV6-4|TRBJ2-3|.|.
CASSDSMVDTQYF
TGTGCCAGCAGTGACTCGATGGTGGATACGCAGTATTTT
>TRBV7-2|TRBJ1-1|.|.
CASSLMGFEAFF
TGTGCCAGCAGCTTAATGGGATTTGAAGCTTTCTTT
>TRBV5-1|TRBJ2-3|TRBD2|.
CASSLAGTAGGDTQYF
TGCGCCAGCAGCTTGGCCGGGACGGCGGGAGGGGATACGCAGTATTTT
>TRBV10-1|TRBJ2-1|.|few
CASSESSISRVTPTYNEQFF
TGCGCCAGCAGTGAGTCGAGCATTTCGCGGGTGACACCTACCTACAATGAGCAGTTCTTC
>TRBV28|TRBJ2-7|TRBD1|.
CASSADDRGYEQYF
TGTGCCAGCAGCGCCGACGACAGGGGCTACGAGCAGTACTTC
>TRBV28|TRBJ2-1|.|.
CASSLAPPRNEQFF
TGTGCCAGCAGTTTGGCCCCCCCGCGGAATGAGCAGTTCTTC
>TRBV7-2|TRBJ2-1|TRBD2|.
CASSLNSGTSADEQFF
TGTGCCAGCAGCTTGAACTCCGGGACTAGTGCCGATGAGCAGTTCTTC
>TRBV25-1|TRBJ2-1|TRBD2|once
CASSDYIKTSGLYNEQFF
TGTGCCAGCAGTGATTATATTAAGACTAGCGGATTGTACAATGAGCAGTTCTTC
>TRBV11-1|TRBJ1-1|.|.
CASSSQGGNTEAFF
TGTGCCAGCAGCTCGCAGGGAGGTAACACTGAAGCTTTCTTT
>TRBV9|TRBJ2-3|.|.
CASSVVGATDTQYF
TGTGCCAGCAGCGTAGTGGGGGCCACAGATACGCAGTATTTT
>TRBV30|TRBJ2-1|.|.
CAWSVKDTSYNEQFF
TGTGCCTGGAGTGTAAAAGACACTTCCTACAATGAGCAGTTCTTC
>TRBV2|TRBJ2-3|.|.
CASRAADPGADTQYF
TGTGCCAGCAGGGCGGCGGACCCGGGGGCGGATACGCAGTATTTT
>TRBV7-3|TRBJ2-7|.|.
CASSPQGGSSYEQYF
TGTGCCAGCAGTCCCCAGGGAGGAAGCTCCTACGAGCAGTACTTC
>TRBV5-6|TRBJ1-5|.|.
CASSLSPHSNQPQHF
TGTGCCAGCAGCTTGTCTCCACATAGCAATCAGCCCCAGCATTTT
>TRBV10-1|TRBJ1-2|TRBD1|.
CASSEPPETGEYGYTF
TGCGCCAGCAGTGAGCCTCCCGAGACAGGGGAATATGGCTACACCTTC